The clone carrying this T cell receptor beta chain was recorded once. Antigen specificity is unknown. Assay used: immunoSEQ multiplex PCR; TCRdb lists only in-frame clones, some missing. Of 200,000 to 250,000 clones listed, roughly 87% are singletons. V was shortened by 4 bases and J by 8 bases, with 14 bases between the two germline ends. This CDR3 is 12 amino acids long. Germline CDR1 and CDR2: SQVTM and ANQGSEA. This record comes from a study of cytomegalovirus exposure and HLA in healthy donors. Overall study findings and caveats: One later analysis, an examination of the 100 to 150 validation repertoires, found that first-cohort TCR clusters tended to co-occur in them. 150 or so TCR beta chains were listed as cytomegalovirus-associated.

The chain has TRBV29-1 and TRBJ1-2, with a weak D call TRBD1 (5 bases). Source material: PBMCs. The sequence was obtained from a young woman in good health and CMV-seropositive. The CDR3 region is CSVVARVGGYTF. CDR3 coding DNA: TGCAGCGTTGTAGCCAGGGTGGGCGGCTACACCTTC. Based on the CDR3 plus reference TRBV29-1 and TRBJ1-2, the full variable domain is SAVISQKPSRDICQRGTSLTIQCQVDSQVTMMFWYRQQPGQSLTLIATANQGSEATYESGFVIDKFPISRPNLTFSTLTVSNMSPEDSSIYLCSVVARVGGYTFGSGTRLTVV.